The clone carrying this T cell receptor (beta chain) was found many times. What it binds is not known. Trimming left V 5 bases short and J 3 bases short, with 11 bases between. The CDR3 length is 13 residues. Looked up from germline, CDR1 is LNHNV and CDR2 is YYDKDF (reference sequence). The data were obtained in a study of T-cell reconstitution after alpha-beta-depleted transplantation in children. Findings and caveats of the study: T-cell counts and diversity at one year following transplant were attributed mainly to newly produced T cells.

TCRbeta library construction was performed incorporating unique molecular identifiers. TCRdb called the PCR reads again in MiXCR, with one record for every CDR3 protein. The table records 330,000 or so distinct CDR3 sequences, around 10% of them present only once. The input for sequencing was PBMCs, taken before TCRalphabeta/CD19-depleted stem cell transplant. This clonotype originated in a boy younger than two with acute myeloid leukemia, due to receive a stem cell transplant. This sequence joins TRBV15 and TRBJ2-7; the D gene is possibly TRBD2 (6 bases). CDR3 coding DNA: TGTGCCACCAGCCCTCGGGACTTCTACGAGCAGTACTTC. Translated: CATSPRDFYEQYF.